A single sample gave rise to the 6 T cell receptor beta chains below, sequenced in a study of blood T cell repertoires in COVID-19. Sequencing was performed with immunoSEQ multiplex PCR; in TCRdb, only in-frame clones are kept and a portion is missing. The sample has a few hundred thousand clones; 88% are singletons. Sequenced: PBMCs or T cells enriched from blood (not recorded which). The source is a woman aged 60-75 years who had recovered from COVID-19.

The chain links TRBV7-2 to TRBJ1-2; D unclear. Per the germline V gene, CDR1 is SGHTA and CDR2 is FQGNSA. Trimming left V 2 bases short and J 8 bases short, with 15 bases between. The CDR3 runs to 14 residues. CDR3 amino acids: CASSLTDDLRGYTF. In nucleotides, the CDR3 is TGTGCCAGCAGCTTAACAGATGATCTTAGGGGCTACACCTTC.

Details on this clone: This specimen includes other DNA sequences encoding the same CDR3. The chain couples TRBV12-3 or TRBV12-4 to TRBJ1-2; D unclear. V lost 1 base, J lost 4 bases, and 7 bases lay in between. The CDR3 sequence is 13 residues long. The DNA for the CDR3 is TGTGCCAGCAGTTTAGGCCGCGGCTATGGCTACACCTTC. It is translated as CASSLGRGYGYTF.

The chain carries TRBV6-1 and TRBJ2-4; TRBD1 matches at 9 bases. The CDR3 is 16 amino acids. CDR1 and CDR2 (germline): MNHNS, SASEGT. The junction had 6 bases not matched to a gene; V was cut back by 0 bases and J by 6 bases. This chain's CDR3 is CASSEAGDRASNIQYF. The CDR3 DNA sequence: TGTGCCAGCAGTGAAGCGGGGGACAGGGCATCAAACATTCAGTACTTC.

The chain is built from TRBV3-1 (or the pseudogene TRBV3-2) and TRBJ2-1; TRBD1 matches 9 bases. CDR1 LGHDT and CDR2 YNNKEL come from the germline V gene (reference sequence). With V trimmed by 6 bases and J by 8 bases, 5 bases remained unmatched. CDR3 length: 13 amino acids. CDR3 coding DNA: TGTGCCAGCAGTTACAGGGGGCCGGATGAGCAGTTCTTC. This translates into CASSYRGPDEQFF.

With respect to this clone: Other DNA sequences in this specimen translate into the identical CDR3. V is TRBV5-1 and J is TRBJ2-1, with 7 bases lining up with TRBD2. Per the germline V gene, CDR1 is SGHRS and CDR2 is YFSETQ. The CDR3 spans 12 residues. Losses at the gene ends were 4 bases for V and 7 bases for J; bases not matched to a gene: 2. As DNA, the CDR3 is TGCGCCAGCAGCCTCGGGGGGAATGAGCAGTTCTTC. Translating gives CASSLGGNEQFF.

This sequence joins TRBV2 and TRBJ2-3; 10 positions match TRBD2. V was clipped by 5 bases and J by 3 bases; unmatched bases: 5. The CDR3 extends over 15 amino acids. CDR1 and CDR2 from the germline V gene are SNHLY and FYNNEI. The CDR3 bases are TGTGCCAGCAGTATGAGCGGGGGGGCAACAGATACGCAGTATTTT. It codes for CASSMSGGATDTQYF. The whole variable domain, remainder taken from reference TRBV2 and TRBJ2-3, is EPEVTQTPSHQVTQMGQEVILRCVPISNHLYFYWYRQILGQKVEFLVSFYNNEISEKSEIFDDQFSVERPDGSNFTLKIRSTKLEDSAMYFCASSMSGGATDTQYFGPGTRLTVL.